This TCR beta chain originates from a study of blood T cell repertoires in COVID-19. Study summary: Sample material is recorded as cDNA or gDNA derived from T cells, B-cell-depleted T cells, or PBMCs.

The CDR3 is made up of 13 amino acids. Germline CDR1 is KGHDR and CDR2 is SFDVKD. V was cut by 3 bases and J by 5 bases, with 9 bases left in between. The protocol was immunoSEQ multiplex PCR, while the TCRdb copy is restricted to in-frame clones and leaves out a portion. Among a few hundred thousand clones listed, about 80% were seen once. Patients in Seattle were enrolled during active infection, then followed longitudinally. On this clone itself: Other DNA sequences in this specimen translate into the identical CDR3.

Sequenced material: peripheral blood. The clonotype originates from a person aged 70 to 85 with COVID-19, enrolled during active disease. V is TRBV24-1 and J is TRBJ1-2, with D perhaps TRBD1 (5 bases). CDR3 loop: CATSDGTLYGYTF. CDR3 nucleotide sequence: TGTGCCACCAGTGATGGGACTCTATATGGCTACACCTTC.